Each of the 3 T cell receptor beta chains below was sequenced from the same sample in a study of T cells in Graves' hyperthyroidism and ophthalmopathy. The TCR beta CDR3 regions underwent amplification using RNA transcripts as the source. First-round RT-PCR with HTBI primers amplified the TCR CDR3 region. TCRdb itself ran the multiplex PCR reads through MiXCR, one entry per CDR3 protein. The sample yields about 400,000 distinct CDR3 sequences, 15% to 19% seen once. The sample was blood. These receptors were obtained from a woman between 18 and 29 years old with Graves' hyperthyroidism that later progressed to Graves' ophthalmopathy.

On this clonotype: An end of the junction does not agree with germline; a read error may underlie this. V is TRBV13 and J is TRBJ1-4; D not certain. Germline V gives CDR1 PRHDT, CDR2 FYEKMQ (reference sequence). The CDR3 covers 14 residues. The CDR3 coding sequence is TGTGCCAGCAGCGTAGGTGGGGAGAACGAAAAACTGTTTTTT. It is translated as CASSVGGENEKLFF. The whole variable domain, remainder taken from reference TRBV13 and TRBJ1-4, is AAGVIQSPRHLIKEKRETATLKCYPIPRHDTVYWYQQGPGQDPQFLISFYEKMQSDKGSIPDRFSAQQFSDYHSELNMSSLELGDSALYFCASSVGGENEKLFFGSGTQLSVL.

This clonotype has ten or more counts. The chain is built from TRBV6-1 and TRBJ1-1; no firm D call. Germline CDR1 and CDR2: MNHNS and SASEGT. CDR3 size: 14 residues. Trimming shortened V by 1 base and J by 11 bases, and 17 bases separated the two germline ends. This CDR3 is CASSEVGGLGVAFF. DNA for the CDR3: TGTGCCAGCAGTGAAGTTGGAGGGCTTGGGGTTGCTTTCTTT.

The V call is TRBV14, the J call TRBJ2-5, with 11 bases matching TRBD1. CDR1 and CDR2 (germline): SGHDN, FVKESK. The CDR3 length is 14 residues. Trimming removed 4 bases from V and 9 bases from J; junction bases left unmatched: 7. CDR3 region: CASSRTGGGPAQYF. In DNA form, the CDR3 reads TGTGCCAGCAGCCGGACAGGGGGCGGACCGGCCCAGTACTTC.